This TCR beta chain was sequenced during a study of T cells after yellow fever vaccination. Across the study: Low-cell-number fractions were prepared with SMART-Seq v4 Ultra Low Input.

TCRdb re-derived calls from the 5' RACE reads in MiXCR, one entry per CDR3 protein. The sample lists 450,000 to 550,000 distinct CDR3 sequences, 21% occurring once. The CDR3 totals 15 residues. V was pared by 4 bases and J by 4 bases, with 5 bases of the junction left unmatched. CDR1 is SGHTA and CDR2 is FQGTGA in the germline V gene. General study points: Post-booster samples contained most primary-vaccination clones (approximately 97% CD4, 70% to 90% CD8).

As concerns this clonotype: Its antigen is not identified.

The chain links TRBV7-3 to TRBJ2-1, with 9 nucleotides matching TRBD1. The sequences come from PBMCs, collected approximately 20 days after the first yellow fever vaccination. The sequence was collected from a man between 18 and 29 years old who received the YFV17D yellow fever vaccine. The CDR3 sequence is CASSSGGTGYNEQFF. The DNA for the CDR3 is TGTGCCAGCAGCTCAGGGGGGACAGGGTACAATGAGCAGTTCTTC.